Following are 26 T cell receptor beta chains from one sample sequenced in a study of T cells in Graves' hyperthyroidism and ophthalmopathy. The CDR3 regions of TCR beta were amplified from RNA transcripts. The study used the HTBI primer set for a first-round RT-PCR of the TCR CDR3. MiXCR, run by TCRdb on the multiplex PCR reads, gives a single entry per CDR3 protein. The sample includes 380,000 or so distinct CDR3 sequences, approximately 12% of them seen just once. Sample: blood. These receptor sequences come from a man aged 25-40 years with Graves' hyperthyroidism that later progressed to Graves' ophthalmopathy.

V and J are TRBV7-3 and TRBJ2-2; TRBD2 aligns across 8 bases. The CDR3 covers 14 residues. CDR1 and CDR2 from the germline V gene are SGHTA and FQGTGA. V gave up 5 bases and J gave up 7 bases; unmatched junction bases: 6. The DNA of the CDR3 is TGTGCCAGCAGCCCCGGGGGGGAATACGGGGAGCTGTTTTTT. The encoded protein is CASSPGGEYGELFF.

This clonotype was found many times. The chain uses TRBV6-6 and TRBJ1-2; 7 positions match TRBD1. Per germline, CDR1 MNHNY and CDR2 SVGAGI (reference sequence). The CDR3 totals 13 residues. Trimming at V came to 2 bases and at J to 9 bases, leaving 6 bases not matched to a gene. CDR3 sequence: CASSYKGAGSYTF. The CDR3 nucleotides are TGTGCCAGCAGTTACAAGGGGGCAGGTAGCTACACCTTC.

This clonotype was seen repeatedly, ten times or more. This sequence joins TRBV24-1 and TRBJ1-1; perhaps TRBD1 as D (5 bases). Trimming took off 4 bases at V and 1 base at J, with 9 bases between the two ends. CDR1 is KGHDR and CDR2 is SFDVKD in the germline V gene. The CDR3 totals 14 residues. CDR3 nucleotides: TGTGCCACCAGTGAGGGGGGAAGGAACACTGAAGCTTTCTTT. It translates to CATSEGGRNTEAFF.

The count of this clonotype is one. V is TRBV27 and J is TRBJ1-2, with TRBD1 matching 7 bases. Trimming at V came to 5 bases and at J to 7 bases, leaving 7 bases not matched to a gene. This CDR3 contains 13 residues. Germline-derived CDR1 and CDR2 are MNHEY and SMNVEV (reference sequence). The DNA for the CDR3 is TGTGCCAGCAGTGCCGGGACAGCTACTGGCTACACCTTC. Translated, it gives CASSAGTATGYTF.

This clonotype was found a few times. The V and J genes are TRBV5-1 and TRBJ2-5, with TRBD2 matching 9 bases. This CDR3 is built from 14 residues. V shed 4 bases, J shed 4 bases, and the junction held 5 bases outside the gene matches. Germline CDR1 SGHRS, CDR2 YFSETQ. The CDR3 DNA reads as TGCGCCAGCAGCAGTGCGGGGGGGCGAGAGACCCAGTACTTC. This translates into CASSSAGGRETQYF.

The table lists this clonotype with many counts. V gene TRBV27 combines with J gene TRBJ1-5, with 9 bases lining up with TRBD1. The CDR3 is made up of 15 amino acids. Germline CDR1 is MNHEY and CDR2 is SMNVEV (reference sequence). The J segment lost 6 bases and the V segment lost 4 bases, leaving 7 bases of the junction unmatched. CDR3 sequence: CASSSSDRGGQPQHF. CDR3 coding DNA: TGTGCCAGCAGTTCGTCGGACAGGGGTGGTCAGCCCCAGCATTTT.

V gene TRBV3-1 combines with J gene TRBJ2-2; unclear D gene. The V and J ends lost 5 bases and 1 base respectively, with 23 bases between them. Germline CDR1 and CDR2: LGHDT and YNNKEL (reference sequence). The CDR3 consists of 19 residues. CDR3 sequence (DNA): TGTGCCAGCAGCTCCCCTCAACGGTCCCCAGCCTTGAACACCGGGGAGCTGTTTTTT. Protein sequence: CASSSPQRSPALNTGELFF.

The rearrangement joins TRBV6-1 to TRBJ2-3; tentatively, D is TRBD2 (5 bases). The CDR3 contains 15 residues. V dropped 4 bases and J dropped 0 bases, with 11 bases sitting between them. Germline values: CDR1 MNHNS, CDR2 SASEGT. The CDR3 DNA follows: TGTGCCAGCAGTGGAGGGTCAAAAAGCACAGATACGCAGTATTTT. It codes for CASSGGSKSTDTQYF.

This clonotype has just a few counts. The rearrangement links TRBV5-1 to TRBJ2-5, with D perhaps TRBD2 (5 bases). Germline V CDR1 and CDR2: SGHRS, YFSETQ. This CDR3 is built from 13 residues. Trimming stripped 1 base from V and 5 bases from J, with 9 bases between. This CDR3 reads CASSLLPGETQYF. The CDR3 nucleotides read TGCGCCAGCAGCTTGCTCCCGGGGGAGACCCAGTACTTC.

This clonotype was recorded a few times. This chain joins TRBV5-1 and TRBJ2-1, with 11 bases aligning to TRBD2. CDR1 and CDR2 from the germline V gene are SGHRS and YFSETQ. The CDR3 is 16 residues long. V shed 0 bases, J shed 4 bases, and the junction held 3 bases outside the gene matches. The CDR3 protein is CASSLGLAGKYNEQFF. The CDR3 DNA follows: TGCGCCAGCAGCTTGGGACTAGCGGGGAAGTACAATGAGCAGTTCTTC.

The chain uses TRBV18 and TRBJ1-1; 9 nucleotides agree with TRBD1. The CDR3 totals 15 residues. Germline CDR1 KGHSH, CDR2 LQKENI. The V and J ends lost 3 bases and 3 bases, in that order; junction bases with no gene match: 5. This CDR3 is CASSPTGGQYTEAFF. Here the CDR3 DNA reads TGTGCCAGCTCACCGACAGGGGGGCAGTACACTGAAGCTTTCTTT.

This clonotype has more than one count but fewer than ten. This chain connects TRBV7-3 to TRBJ2-2; weak D call: TRBD2 (7 bases). This CDR3 is built from 16 residues. The V end was cut by 5 bases, the J end by 7 bases, with 20 bases between. Germline loops: CDR1 SGHTA, CDR2 FQGTGA. The DNA for the CDR3 is TGTGCCAGCAGCCTCCTCGTGGGGGGGCAAAGCGGGGAGCTGTTTTTT. Amino acids: CASSLLVGGQSGELFF. The entire variable domain, with the rest obtained from reference TRBV7-3 and TRBJ2-2, is as follows: GAGVSQTPSNKVTEKGKYVELRCDPISGHTALYWYRQSLGQGPEFLIYFQGTGAADDSGLPNDRFFAVRPEGSVSTLKIQRTERGDSAVYLCASSLLVGGQSGELFFGEGSRLTVL.

In its sample, this clonotype was seen many times. This chain links TRBV28 with TRBJ1-5; D possibly corresponds to TRBD1 (5 bases). The ends were cut back, 4 bases at V and 0 bases at J, with 10 bases in the middle. The germline V gene encodes CDR1 MDHEN and CDR2 SYDVKM. The CDR3 has 15 residues. CDR3: CASSSYRSSNQPQHF. DNA of the CDR3: TGTGCCAGCAGTTCTTACAGGAGTAGCAATCAGCCCCAGCATTTT.

Ten or more counts support this clonotype. This rearrangement joins TRBV28 to TRBJ2-1; TRBD1 agrees at 9 bases. V was clipped by 5 bases and J by 4 bases; unmatched bases: 9. This CDR3 contains 16 residues. Germline loops: CDR1 MDHEN, CDR2 SYDVKM. CDR3 sequence (DNA): TGTGCCAGCAGTACACCGGGACAGGGTTCTTACAATGAGCAGTTCTTC. This encodes CASSTPGQGSYNEQFF.

This clonotype came up many times. The chain couples TRBV11-3 to TRBJ2-7; D is ambiguous. The germline V gene encodes CDR1 SGHNT and CDR2 YENEEA. The CDR3 totals 14 residues. V was shortened by 3 bases and J by 2 bases, with 11 bases between the two germline ends. The CDR3 DNA sequence: TGTGCCAGCAGCTTCCCTTTAGGGACCTACGAGCAGTACTTC. Its translation: CASSFPLGTYEQYF.

This clonotype was picked up many times. V usage is TRBV5-1 and J usage is TRBJ2-1; D is uncertain. The CDR3 is made up of 16 amino acids. Germline assignment: CDR1 SGHRS and CDR2 YFSETQ. Trimming left V 4 bases short and J 1 base short, with 15 bases between. The CDR3 DNA reads as TGCGCCAGCAGCCCCGAAACGGCGCCTTCCTACAATGAGCAGTTCTTC. This gives the protein CASSPETAPSYNEQFF.

The rearrangement uses TRBV18 and TRBJ1-3; D is uncertain. The CDR3 runs 13 residues. Per germline, CDR1 KGHSH and CDR2 LQKENI. V dropped 3 bases and J dropped 6 bases, with 9 bases sitting between them. CDR3 DNA sequence: TGTGCCAGCTCACCGGGCGAGAAAAACACCATATATTTT. It specifies CASSPGEKNTIYF.

This clonotype was detected ten times or more. The J gene is TRBJ2-2, the V gene TRBV11-3, with D possibly TRBD2 on 5 matching bases. The CDR3 totals 16 residues. The ends were cut back, 0 bases at V and 3 bases at J, with 11 bases in the middle. The germline CDR1 and CDR2 sequences are SGHNT and YENEEA. CDR3 DNA sequence: TGTGCCAGCAGCTTAGACTATGGAGCGGACACCGGGGAGCTGTTTTTT. This translates into CASSLDYGADTGELFF.

The V call is TRBV4-1, the J call TRBJ2-7; 8 bases align to TRBD1. The V and J ends lost 2 bases and 2 bases, in that order; junction bases with no gene match: 2. CDR1 MGHRA and CDR2 YSYEKL come from the germline V gene. CDR3 size: 14 residues. The CDR3: CASSQWDRTYEQYF. CDR3 bases: TGCGCCAGCAGCCAATGGGACAGGACCTACGAGCAGTACTTC.

This clonotype was detected only a few times. The chain has TRBV7-2 and TRBJ1-4, with TRBD1 identical over 10 bases. The CDR3 sequence is 16 residues long. Germline V gene lookup returns CDR1 SGHTA and CDR2 FQGNSA. V was clipped by 4 bases and J by 7 bases; unmatched bases: 9. The CDR3 nucleotides read TGTGCCAGCAGCTCGGAGCCGGGACAGGGGTTTGAAAAACTGTTTTTT. Residues: CASSSEPGQGFEKLFF.

This clonotype has ten or more counts. The J gene is TRBJ1-4, the V gene TRBV3-1; 7 bases agree with TRBD1. The CDR3 sequence is 19 residues long. V lost 3 bases, J lost 0 bases, and 13 bases stayed unmatched. Germline V CDR1 and CDR2: LGHDT, YNNKEL (reference sequence). The chain's CDR3 is CASSHSARGTEATNEKLFF. The CDR3 DNA reads as TGTGCCAGCAGCCACTCAGCCCGGGGGACAGAGGCAACTAATGAAAAACTGTTTTTT.

This clonotype has ten or more counts. This chain uses TRBV29-1 with TRBJ1-2; D is possibly TRBD1 (5 bases). From germline, CDR1 is SQVTM and CDR2 ANQGSEA. This CDR3 has 13 amino acids. The V end lost 6 bases, the J end lost 5 bases, and 16 bases lay between the germline ends. The CDR3 region is CSVLTGGLYGYTF. The CDR3 DNA sequence: TGCAGCGTCCTAACGGGGGGACTGTATGGCTACACCTTC. Variable domain in full (rest from reference TRBV29-1 and TRBJ1-2): SAVISQKPSRDICQRGTSLTIQCQVDSQVTMMFWYRQQPGQSLTLIATANQGSEATYESGFVIDKFPISRPNLTFSTLTVSNMSPEDSSIYLCSVLTGGLYGYTFGSGTRLTVV.

This clonotype was counted at least ten times. The chain links TRBV27 to TRBJ2-3, with no clear D. In germline, CDR1 is MNHEY, CDR2 SMNVEV (reference sequence). The CDR3 has 14 residues. V lost 5 bases and J lost 2, with 11 bases in between. The CDR3 DNA sequence: TGTGCCAGCAGTCCGCGGACCATCACAGATACGCAGTATTTT. It is translated as CASSPRTITDTQYF.

This sequence joins TRBV15 and TRBJ1-1; no clear D. Trimming left V 1 base short and J 1 base short, with 7 bases between. The germline gives CDR1 LNHNV, CDR2 YYDKDF (reference sequence). The CDR3 covers 14 residues. For the CDR3, the DNA is TGTGCCACCAGCAGAGTTAGGGCGAACACTGAAGCTTTCTTT. Its protein product is CATSRVRANTEAFF.

There are many counts of this clonotype. J is TRBJ2-7 and V is TRBV12-3 or TRBV12-4; D is perhaps TRBD1 (5 bases). With 3 bases removed from V and 1 base from J, the gap between germline ends came to 10 bases. The CDR3 totals 14 residues. The CDR3 nucleotides are TGTGCCAGCAGTTTGGACACTCCGTCCTACGAGCAGTACTTC. This gives the protein CASSLDTPSYEQYF.

With regard to this clonotype: A single base separates this from a much larger clone, so it may be a read error. The V call is TRBV12-3 or TRBV12-4, the J call TRBJ2-3; 8 bases are shared with TRBD1. This CDR3 comprises 16 residues. The CDR3 spells CVSNGDWTGYTDTQYF. CDR3 sequence (DNA): TGTGTCAGCAATGGAGACTGGACAGGGTACACAGATACGCAGTATTTT.